This T cell receptor beta chain comes out of a study of cytomegalovirus exposure and HLA in healthy donors. The CDR3 contains 15 residues. Germline CDR1 is MNHNS and CDR2 is SASEGT. The junction had 8 bases not matched to a gene; V was cut back by 5 bases and J by 7 bases. Sequencing was performed with immunoSEQ multiplex PCR; in TCRdb, only in-frame clones are kept and a portion is missing. The sample comprises under 400,000 clones, roughly 87% of which are singletons, and roughly 0.88% rests with the top ten. This sequence originates from a man aged 30 to 45 in good health and CMV-seronegative. Sequencing was carried out using PBMCs. V and J are TRBV6-1 and TRBJ1-6, with TRBD1 matching 7 bases. The CDR3 spells CASSPQGGLNSPLHF. The CDR3 DNA follows: TGTGCCAGCAGTCCCCAGGGGGGCTTGAATTCACCCCTCCACTTT.